The clone carrying this TCR beta chain was detected once. Antigen: not known. PCR was performed using 60 Vbeta and 13 Jbeta primers. Clones were sequenced by immunoSEQ multiplex PCR, and TCRdb holds only the in-frame ones, with some missing. Of fewer than 150,000 clones detected, 70% to 80% appear once; the ten largest clones hold around 3%. Germline CDR1 SQVTM, CDR2 ANQGSEA. The CDR3 runs 16 residues. The V end lost 7 bases, the J end lost 2 bases, and 24 bases lay between the germline ends. This entry belongs to a study of cytomegalovirus exposure and HLA in healthy donors. Study-wide results and limits: Reported results showed that the classifier diagnosed cytomegalovirus status with high specificity and sensitivity. The HLA-A and HLA-B alleles of most subjects were reportedly predicted accurately from TCR beta sequences.

Sequencing was performed on PBMCs. This TCR came from a woman in her forties in good health and CMV-seropositive. The chain combines TRBV29-1 with TRBJ2-7; TRBD1 is a possible D gene (6 bases). In nucleotides, the CDR3 is TGCAGCGGTGGGACCTCAGGACAGTTCCTTGCCTACGAGCAGTACTTC. This gives the protein CSGGTSGQFLAYEQYF.